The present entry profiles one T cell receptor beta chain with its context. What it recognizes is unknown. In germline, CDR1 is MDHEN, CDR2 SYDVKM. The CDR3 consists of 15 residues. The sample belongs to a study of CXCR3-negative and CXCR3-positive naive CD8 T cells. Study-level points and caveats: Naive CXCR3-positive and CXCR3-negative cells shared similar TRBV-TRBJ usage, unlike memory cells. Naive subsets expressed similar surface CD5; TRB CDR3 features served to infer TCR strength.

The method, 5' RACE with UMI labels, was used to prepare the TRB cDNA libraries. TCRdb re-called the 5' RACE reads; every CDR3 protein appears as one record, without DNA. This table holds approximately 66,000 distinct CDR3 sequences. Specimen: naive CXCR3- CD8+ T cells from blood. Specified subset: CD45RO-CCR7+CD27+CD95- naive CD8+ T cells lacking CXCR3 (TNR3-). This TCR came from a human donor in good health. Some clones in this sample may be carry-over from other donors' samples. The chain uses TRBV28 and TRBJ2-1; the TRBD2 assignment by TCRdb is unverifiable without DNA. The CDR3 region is CASSPRRSSYNEQFF.